The entry below gives a single T cell receptor (beta chain) sequence along with its context. The data are from a study of blood T cell repertoires in COVID-19. The overall study: COVID-19 samples collected from the United States, Italy and Spain covered acute and convalescent phases. Sources were T cells, B-cell-depleted T cells, or PBMCs; the material itself was cDNA or gDNA.

Source study methods: Estimates of nucleated cell counts were drawn from the amplification of reference gene primers. The table came from immunoSEQ multiplex PCR; TCRdb's copy has only in-frame clones and leaves some out. V, J and clone size are those of that table, while D and trimming were read from the DNA. The sample records 200,000 to 300,000 clones, 80% to 90% being singletons. V trimming: 0 bases; J trimming: 0 bases; junction bases outside the gene matches: 5. Germline V gene sequence: CDR1 KGHSH, CDR2 LQKENI. This CDR3 region has 18 residues. This TCR derives from a man in his sixties with acute or convalescent COVID-19. Sequenced: peripheral blood. The rearrangement uses TRBV18 and TRBJ2-6, with 7 bases identical to TRBD2. The CDR3 sequence: CASSPPGGRSSGANVLTF. In nucleotides, the CDR3 is TGTGCCAGCTCACCACCCGGCGGGAGAAGCTCTGGGGCCAACGTCCTGACTTTC. The whole variable domain, remainder taken from reference TRBV18 and TRBJ2-6, is NAGVMQNPRHLVRRRGQEARLRCSPMKGHSHVYWYRQLPEEGLKFMVYLQKENIIDESGMPKERFSAEFPKEGPSILRIQQVVRGDSAAYFCASSPPGGRSSGANVLTFGAGSRLTVL.